This section outlines one T cell receptor (beta chain) sequence together with its context. The method was immunoSEQ multiplex PCR; TCRdb's version includes in-frame clones alone and lacks a portion of them. Of fewer than 400,000 clones detected, around 92% appear once; the ten largest clones hold approximately 1.5%. From germline, CDR1 is SGHTA and CDR2 FQGNSA. V shed 5 bases, J shed 2 bases, and the junction held 8 bases outside the gene matches. CDR3 length: 15 residues. This sample is drawn from a study of blood T cell repertoires in COVID-19. Study information: Some COVID-19 samples were acute and others convalescent; all came from the United States, Italy and Spain.

Participants had their cohort set by participant-reported clinical history. Among Cohort 3 donors, those recovered had two negative PCRs, clearance, or symptom resolution. The gene calls are TRBV7-2 and TRBJ1-1; TRBD1 matches at 7 bases. The TCR originated in a woman younger than 45 who had recovered from COVID-19. The specimen sequenced was PBMCs or T cells enriched from blood (not recorded which). CDR3 coding DNA: TGTGCCAGCAGCCCAGGGGGACTCCCAAACACTGAAGCTTTCTTT. As protein: CASSPGGLPNTEAFF.